This T cell receptor (beta chain) was sequenced in a study of shared clonotypes between healthy human individuals. About this clone itself: Its antigen is unidentified.

Study results and caveats: Donor scarcity curtailed the genetic and exposure-history diversity represented herein.

Ten immunoSEQ deep assay plates were used to sequence the DNA of unsorted PBMCs. Source study methods: Owing to the provision of junction-only sequences devoid of quality scores by immunoSEQ, filtering differed. Clones were sequenced by immunoSEQ multiplex PCR, and TCRdb holds only the in-frame ones, with some missing. V and J calls and clone size are those listed in that table; D and trimming were worked out from the DNA. This table holds hundreds of thousands of clones, about three quarters found once. The CDR3 loop spans 14 amino acids. Source material: PBMCs. The TCR sequence derives from a middle-aged woman in good health. Some clones in this sample may be carry-over from other donors' samples. The chain couples TRBV1 to TRBJ1-2. TRBV1 is marked as a pseudogene. CDR3 loop: CTTTLRGRPCGYTF. The CDR3 DNA follows: TGCACCACCACACTAAGAGGGCGGCCCTGTGGCTACACCTTC.